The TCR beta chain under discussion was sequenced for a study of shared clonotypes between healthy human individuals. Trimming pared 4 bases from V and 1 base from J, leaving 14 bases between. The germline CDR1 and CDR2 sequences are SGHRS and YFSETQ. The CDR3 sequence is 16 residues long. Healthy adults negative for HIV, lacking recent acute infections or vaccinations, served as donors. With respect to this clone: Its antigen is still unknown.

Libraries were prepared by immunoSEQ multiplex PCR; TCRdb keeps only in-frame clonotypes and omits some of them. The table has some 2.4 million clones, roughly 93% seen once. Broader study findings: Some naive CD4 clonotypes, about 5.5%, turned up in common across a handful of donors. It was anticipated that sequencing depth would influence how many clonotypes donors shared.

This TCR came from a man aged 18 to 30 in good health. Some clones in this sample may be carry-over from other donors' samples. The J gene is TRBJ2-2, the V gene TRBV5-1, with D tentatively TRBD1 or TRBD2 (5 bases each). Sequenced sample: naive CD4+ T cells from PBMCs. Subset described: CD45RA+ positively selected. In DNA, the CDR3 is TGCGCCAGCAGCCGAGACGGGGCTAGGAACACCGGGGAGCTGTTTTTT. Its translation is CASSRDGARNTGELFF.